This T cell receptor beta chain was recovered during a study of blood T cell repertoires in COVID-19. V was pared by 0 bases and J by 4 bases, with 8 bases between. CDR3 length: 14 residues. Germline CDR1 is MNHEY and CDR2 is SVGEGT. The assay was immunoSEQ multiplex PCR, and TCRdb's table has in-frame clones only and misses some. The repertoire holds more than 300,000 clones, around 90% seen once, with around 1% in the top ten. What was sequenced was peripheral blood. The sequence was obtained from a middle-aged woman with COVID-19, enrolled during active disease. The chain has TRBV6-2 or TRBV6-3 and TRBJ2-3, with D unclear. CDR3 sequence (DNA): TGTGCCAGCAGTTACTCAGTTTTAGCAGATACGCAGTATTTT. As protein: CASSYSVLADTQYF.